There are many counts of the clone carrying this T cell receptor (beta chain). This record belongs to a study of T cells in Graves' hyperthyroidism and ophthalmopathy. Template material for amplifying TCR beta CDR3 regions consisted of RNA transcripts. HTBI primers drove first-round RT-PCR of the TCR CDR3. TCRdb re-analysed the multiplex PCR reads in MiXCR, keeping a single row per CDR3 protein. The sample has a few hundred thousand distinct CDR3 sequences; 15% to 20% are singletons. Those patients with uncontrolled infection, other autoimmune disease, pregnancy or lactation were excluded. Every diagnosis used clinical symptoms, serum thyroxine and TRAb, thyroid ultrasound and orbital computed tomography. PBMCs stemmed from 10 ml fresh peripheral blood. The CDR3 runs to 14 residues. V lost 3 bases, J lost 3 bases, and 12 bases lay in between. CDR1 and CDR2 (germline): MDHEN, SYDVKM.

This clonotype was sampled from a woman aged 45-65 years with Graves' hyperthyroidism. The chain employs TRBV28 and TRBJ2-7; the D gene is possibly TRBD2 (7 bases). Material for sequencing was blood. The DNA for the CDR3 is TGTGCCAGCAGTTTCGAGGGAGGGGGCTACGAGCAGTACTTC. It is translated as CASSFEGGGYEQYF.